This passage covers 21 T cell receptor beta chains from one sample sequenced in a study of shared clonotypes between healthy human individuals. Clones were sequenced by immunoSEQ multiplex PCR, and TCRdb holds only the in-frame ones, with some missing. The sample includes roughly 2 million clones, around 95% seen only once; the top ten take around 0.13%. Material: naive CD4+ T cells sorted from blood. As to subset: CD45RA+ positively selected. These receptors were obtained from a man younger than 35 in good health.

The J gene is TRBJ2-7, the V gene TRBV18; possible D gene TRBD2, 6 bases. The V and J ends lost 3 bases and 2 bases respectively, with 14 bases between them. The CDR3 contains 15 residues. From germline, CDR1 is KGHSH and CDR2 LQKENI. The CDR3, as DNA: TGTGCCAGCTCACCCCCGGGACTCACTACCTACGAGCAGTACTTC. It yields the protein CASSPPGLTTYEQYF.

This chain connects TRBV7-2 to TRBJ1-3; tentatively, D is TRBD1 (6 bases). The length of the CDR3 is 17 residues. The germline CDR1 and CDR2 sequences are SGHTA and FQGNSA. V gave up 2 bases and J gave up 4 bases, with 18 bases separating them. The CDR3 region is CASSLRGHVASGNTIYF. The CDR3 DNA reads TGTGCCAGCAGCTTAAGGGGACATGTTGCATCGGGAAACACCATATATTTT.

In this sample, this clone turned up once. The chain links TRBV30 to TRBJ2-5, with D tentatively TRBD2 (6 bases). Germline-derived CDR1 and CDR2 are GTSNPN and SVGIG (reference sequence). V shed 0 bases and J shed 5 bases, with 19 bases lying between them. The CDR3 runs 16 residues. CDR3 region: CAWSVGRALGGETQYF. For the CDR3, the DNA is TGTGCCTGGAGTGTAGGCAGGGCCCTTGGAGGGGAGACCCAGTACTTC.

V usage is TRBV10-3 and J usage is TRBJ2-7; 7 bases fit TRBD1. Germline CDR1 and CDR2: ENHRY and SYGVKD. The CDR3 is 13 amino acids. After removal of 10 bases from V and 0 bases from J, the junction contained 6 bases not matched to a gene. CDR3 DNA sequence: TGTGCCACCGCGACAGGGTACTCCTACGAGCAGTACTTC. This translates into CATATGYSYEQYF.

The CDR3 loop reads CASSRDRGSGELFF. The CDR3 coding sequence is TGTGCCAGCAGCCGGGACAGGGGGTCCGGGGAGCTGTTTTTT. J is TRBJ2-2 and V is TRBV6-1; 11 nucleotides agree with TRBD1. This CDR3 spans 14 amino acids. Germline lookup yields CDR1 MNHNS and CDR2 SASEGT. The junction had 3 bases not matched to a gene; V was cut back by 6 bases and J by 6 bases.

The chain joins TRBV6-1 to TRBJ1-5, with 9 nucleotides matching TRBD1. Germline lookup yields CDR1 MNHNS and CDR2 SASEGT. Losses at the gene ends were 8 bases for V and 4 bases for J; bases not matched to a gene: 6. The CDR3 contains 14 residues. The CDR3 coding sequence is TGTGCCAGCGGGGGACAGGGTGATAATCAGCCCCAGCATTTT. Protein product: CASGGQGDNQPQHF.

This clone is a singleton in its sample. CDR3 in amino acids: CASSLVSVAKTDTQYF. In DNA form, the CDR3 reads TGCGCCAGCAGCTTGGTTTCGGTGGCCAAGACAGATACGCAGTATTTT. The V call is TRBV5-1, the J call TRBJ2-3; D call uncertain. In germline, CDR1 is SGHRS, CDR2 YFSETQ. This CDR3 has 16 residues. Trimming removed 0 bases at V and 3 bases at J, with 14 bases between.

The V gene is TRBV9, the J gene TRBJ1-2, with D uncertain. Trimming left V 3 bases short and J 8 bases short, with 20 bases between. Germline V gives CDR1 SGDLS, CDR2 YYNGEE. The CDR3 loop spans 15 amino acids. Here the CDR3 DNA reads TGTGCCAGCAGCGCCCACACAGCGGGGTACGGCGGCTACACCTTC. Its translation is CASSAHTAGYGGYTF.

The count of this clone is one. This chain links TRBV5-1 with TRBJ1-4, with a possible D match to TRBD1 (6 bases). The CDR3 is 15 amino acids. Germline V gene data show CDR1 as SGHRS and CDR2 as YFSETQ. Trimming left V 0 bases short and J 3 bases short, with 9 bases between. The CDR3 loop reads CASSLVGTPNEKLFF. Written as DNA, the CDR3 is TGCGCCAGCAGCTTGGTGGGGACACCTAATGAAAAACTGTTTTTT.

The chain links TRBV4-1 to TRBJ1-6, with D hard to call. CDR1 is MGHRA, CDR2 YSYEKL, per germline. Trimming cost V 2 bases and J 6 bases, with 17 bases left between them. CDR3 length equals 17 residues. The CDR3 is CASSQRAVASVNSPLHF. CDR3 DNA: TGCGCCAGCAGCCAAAGGGCCGTGGCGTCAGTTAATTCACCCCTCCACTTT.

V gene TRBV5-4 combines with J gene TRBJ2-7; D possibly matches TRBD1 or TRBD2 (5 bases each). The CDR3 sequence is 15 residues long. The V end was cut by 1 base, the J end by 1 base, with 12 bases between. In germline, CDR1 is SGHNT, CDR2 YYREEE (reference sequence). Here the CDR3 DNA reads TGTGCCAGCAGCTTGTCGGGGACGGCGTCCTACGAGCAGTACTTC. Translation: CASSLSGTASYEQYF.

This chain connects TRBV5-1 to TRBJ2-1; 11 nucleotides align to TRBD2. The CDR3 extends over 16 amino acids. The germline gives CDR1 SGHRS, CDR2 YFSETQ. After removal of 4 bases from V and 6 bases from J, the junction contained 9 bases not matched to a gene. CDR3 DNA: TGCGCCAGCAGCGGATTAGCGGGGGGGCTAAGCAATGAGCAGTTCTTC. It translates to CASSGLAGGLSNEQFF.

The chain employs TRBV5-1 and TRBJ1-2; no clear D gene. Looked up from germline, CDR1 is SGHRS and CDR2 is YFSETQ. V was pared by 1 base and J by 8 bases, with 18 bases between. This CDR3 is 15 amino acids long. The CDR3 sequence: CASSLSPDGPSGYTF. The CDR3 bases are TGCGCCAGCAGCTTGAGTCCGGACGGTCCGAGCGGCTACACCTTC.

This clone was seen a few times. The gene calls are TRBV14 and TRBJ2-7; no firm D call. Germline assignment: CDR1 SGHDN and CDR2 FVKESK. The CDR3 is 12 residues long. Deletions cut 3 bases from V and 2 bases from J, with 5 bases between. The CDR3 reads CASSHRPYEQYF. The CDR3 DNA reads TGTGCCAGCAGCCACAGACCCTACGAGCAGTACTTC.

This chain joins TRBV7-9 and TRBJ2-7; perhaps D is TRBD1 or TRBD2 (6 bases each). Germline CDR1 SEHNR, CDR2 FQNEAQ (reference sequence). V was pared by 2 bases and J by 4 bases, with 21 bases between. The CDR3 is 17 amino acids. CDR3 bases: TGTGCCAGCAGCTTAATGGGTGGCGGGACAAGCTCGTACGAGCAGTACTTC. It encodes CASSLMGGGTSSYEQYF.

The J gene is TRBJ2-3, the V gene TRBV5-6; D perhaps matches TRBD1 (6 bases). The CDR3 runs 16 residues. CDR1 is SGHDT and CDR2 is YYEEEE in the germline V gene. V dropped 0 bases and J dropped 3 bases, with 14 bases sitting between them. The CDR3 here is CASSLVQGTRTDTQYF. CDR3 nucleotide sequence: TGTGCCAGCAGCTTGGTACAGGGAACGAGGACAGATACGCAGTATTTT.

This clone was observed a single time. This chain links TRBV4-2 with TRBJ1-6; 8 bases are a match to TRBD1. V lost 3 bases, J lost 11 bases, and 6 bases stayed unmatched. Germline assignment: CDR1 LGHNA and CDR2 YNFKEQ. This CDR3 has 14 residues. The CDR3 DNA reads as TGTGCCAGCAGCCAGGTTGGACAGGGACCACCCCTCCACTTT. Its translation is CASSQVGQGPPLHF.

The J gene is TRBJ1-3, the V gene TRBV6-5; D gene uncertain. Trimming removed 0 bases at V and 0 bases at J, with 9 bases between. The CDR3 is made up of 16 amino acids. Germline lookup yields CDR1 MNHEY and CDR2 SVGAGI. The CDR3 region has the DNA TGTGCCAGCAGTTACTCCCAGTCCAGCTCTGGAAACACCATATATTTT. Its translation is CASSYSQSSSGNTIYF.

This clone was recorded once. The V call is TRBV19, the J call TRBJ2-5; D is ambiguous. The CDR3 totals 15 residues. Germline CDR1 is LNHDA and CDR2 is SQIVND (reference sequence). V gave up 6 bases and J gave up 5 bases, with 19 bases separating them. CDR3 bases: TGTGCCAGTAGCCTAATAGGGCAAAGAGAGGAGACCCAGTACTTC. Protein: CASSLIGQREETQYF.

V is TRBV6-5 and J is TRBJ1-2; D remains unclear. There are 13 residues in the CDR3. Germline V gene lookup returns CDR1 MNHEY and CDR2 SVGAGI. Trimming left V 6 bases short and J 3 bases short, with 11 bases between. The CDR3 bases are TGTGCCAGCAGCTACGAGGAGGACTATGGCTACACCTTC. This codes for CASSYEEDYGYTF.

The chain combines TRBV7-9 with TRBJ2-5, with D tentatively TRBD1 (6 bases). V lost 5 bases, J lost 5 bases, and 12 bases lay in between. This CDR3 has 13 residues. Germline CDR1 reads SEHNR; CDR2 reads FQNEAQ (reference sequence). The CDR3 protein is CASSQAGAETQYF. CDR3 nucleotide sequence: TGTGCCAGCAGCCAAGCAGGGGCGGAGACCCAGTACTTC.